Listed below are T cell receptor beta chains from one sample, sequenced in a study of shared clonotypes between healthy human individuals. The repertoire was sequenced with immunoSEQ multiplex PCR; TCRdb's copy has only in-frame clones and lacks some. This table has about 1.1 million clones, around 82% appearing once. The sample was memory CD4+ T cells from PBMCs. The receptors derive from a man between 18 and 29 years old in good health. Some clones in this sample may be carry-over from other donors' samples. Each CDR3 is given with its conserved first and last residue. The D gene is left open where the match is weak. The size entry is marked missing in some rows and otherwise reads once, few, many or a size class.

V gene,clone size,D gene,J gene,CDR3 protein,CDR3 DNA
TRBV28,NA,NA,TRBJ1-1,CASTAWRDRNTEAFF,TGTGCCAGCACCGCATGGAGGGACCGGAACACTGAAGCTTTCTTT
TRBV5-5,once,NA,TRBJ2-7,CASSLSAGSSYEQYF,TGTGCCAGCAGCTTGAGCGCAGGTAGCTCCTACGAGCAGTACTTC
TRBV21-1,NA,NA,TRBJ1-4,CASSKEPAPKLFF,TGTGCCAGCAGCAAAGAGCCGGCGCCAAAACTGTTTTTT
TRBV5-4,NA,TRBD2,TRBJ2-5,CASSQPGLAGAETQYF,TGTGCCAGCAGCCAACCGGGACTAGCGGGAGCAGAGACCCAGTACTTC
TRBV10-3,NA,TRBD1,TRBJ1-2,CAISAGQLNYGYTF,TGTGCCATCAGTGCGGGACAGTTAAACTATGGCTACACCTTC
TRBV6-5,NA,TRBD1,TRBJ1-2,CASRTTGVDGYTF,TGTGCCAGCAGGACGACAGGGGTCGATGGCTACACCTTC
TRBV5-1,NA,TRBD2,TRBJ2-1,CASSLGGRGYNEQFF,TGCGCCAGCAGCTTGGGCGGGAGGGGTTACAATGAGCAGTTCTTC
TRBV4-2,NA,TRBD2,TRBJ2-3,CASSQLTSGSIGTDTQYF,TGTGCCAGCAGCCAACTTACTAGCGGGAGCATAGGCACAGATACGCAGTATTTT
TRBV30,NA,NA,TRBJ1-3,CAWTEGTSSGNTIYF,TGTGCCTGGACCGAAGGGACGTCCTCTGGAAACACCATATATTTT
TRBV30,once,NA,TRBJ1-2,CAWNVWQNGYTF,TGTGCCTGGAATGTCTGGCAGAATGGCTACACCTTC
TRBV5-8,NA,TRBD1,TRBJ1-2,CASSSTGVDYGYTF,TGTGCCAGCAGCTCGACAGGGGTGGACTATGGCTACACCTTC
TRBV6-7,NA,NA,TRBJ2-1,CASTRPVPPNEQFF,TGTGCCAGCACTCGACCTGTTCCCCCCAATGAGCAGTTCTTC
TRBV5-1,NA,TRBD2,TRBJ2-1,CASKLLAGTYNEQFF,TGCGCCAGCAAATTACTAGCGGGGACCTACAATGAGCAGTTCTTC
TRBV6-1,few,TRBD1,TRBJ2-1,CASSRDRIYNEQFF,TGTGCCAGCAGCCGGGACAGAATCTACAATGAGCAGTTCTTC
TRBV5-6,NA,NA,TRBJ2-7,CASSYRDLYEQYF,TGTGCCAGCAGCTACAGGGACCTCTACGAGCAGTACTTC
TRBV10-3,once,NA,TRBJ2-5,CAIRETGGEETQYF,TGTGCCATCAGGGAGACAGGAGGAGAAGAGACCCAGTACTTC
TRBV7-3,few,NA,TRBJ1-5,CASSLGNGQPQHF,TGTGCCAGCAGCTTGGGGAATGGTCAGCCCCAGCATTTT
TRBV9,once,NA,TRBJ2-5,CASSTPGFQETQYF,TGTGCCAGCAGCACACCGGGGTTCCAAGAGACCCAGTACTTC
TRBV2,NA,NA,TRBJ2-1,CASGSTNNEQFF,TGTGCCAGCGGAAGTACTAACAATGAGCAGTTCTTC
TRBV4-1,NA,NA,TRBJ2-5,CASSQSQGDQETQYF,TGCGCCAGCAGCCAGTCCCAGGGTGACCAAGAGACCCAGTACTTC
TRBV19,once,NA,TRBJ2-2,CASRIGTGELFF,TGTGCCAGTAGGATCGGCACCGGGGAGCTGTTTTTT
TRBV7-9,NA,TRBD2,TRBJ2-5,CASSPGSSGSKTQYF,TGTGCCAGCAGCCCAGGTTCTAGCGGGAGCAAGACCCAGTACTTC
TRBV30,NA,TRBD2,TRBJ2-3,CAWVPLGTRATDTQYF,TGTGCCTGGGTACCGCTAGGGACTAGAGCCACAGATACGCAGTATTTT
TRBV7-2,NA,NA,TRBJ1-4,CASSSPPWGTDEKLFF,TGTGCCAGCAGCTCACCCCCTTGGGGTACGGATGAAAAACTGTTTTTT
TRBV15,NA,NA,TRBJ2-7,CATSRGQRAYEQYF,TGTGCCACCAGCAGAGGACAGAGAGCCTACGAGCAGTACTTC
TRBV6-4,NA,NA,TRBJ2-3,CASSADPGDTQYF,TGTGCCAGCAGCGCAGACCCCGGAGATACGCAGTATTTT
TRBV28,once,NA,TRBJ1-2,CASSPAGTLGDYTF,TGTGCCAGCAGCCCGGCAGGGACCCTCGGTGACTACACCTTC
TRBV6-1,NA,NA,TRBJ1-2,CASSGLWSQQNYGYTF,TGTGCCAGCAGTGGCTTGTGGTCCCAACAGAACTATGGCTACACCTTC
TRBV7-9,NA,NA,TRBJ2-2,CASSLAWGLGTGELFF,TGTGCCAGCAGCTTGGCGTGGGGTCTGGGAACCGGGGAGCTGTTTTTT